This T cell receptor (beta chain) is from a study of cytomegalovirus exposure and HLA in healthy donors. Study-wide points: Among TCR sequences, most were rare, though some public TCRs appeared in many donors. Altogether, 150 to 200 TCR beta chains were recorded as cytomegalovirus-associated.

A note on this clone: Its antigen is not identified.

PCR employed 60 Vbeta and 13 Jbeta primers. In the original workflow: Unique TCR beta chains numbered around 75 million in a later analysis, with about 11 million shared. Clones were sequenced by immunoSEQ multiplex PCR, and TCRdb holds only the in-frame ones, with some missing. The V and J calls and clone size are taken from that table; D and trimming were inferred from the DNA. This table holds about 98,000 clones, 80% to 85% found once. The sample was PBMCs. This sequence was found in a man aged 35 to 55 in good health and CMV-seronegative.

The CDR3 spells CASSLPGGLNTEAFF. In DNA form, the CDR3 reads TGTGCCAGCAGTCTCCCCGGGGGGTTGAACACTGAAGCTTTCTTT. The chain combines TRBV28 with TRBJ1-1, with TRBD1 as a possible D gene (5 bases). Per germline, CDR1 MDHEN and CDR2 SYDVKM. The CDR3 has 15 amino acids. Trimming took 5 bases from V and 0 from J, leaving 13 bases between them.